This T cell receptor (beta chain) was sequenced in a study of cytomegalovirus exposure and HLA in healthy donors. There are 14 residues in the CDR3. The V end lost 7 bases, the J end lost 1 base, and 14 bases lay between the germline ends. The germline gives CDR1 SGHNT, CDR2 YYREEE (reference sequence). This PCR relied on a set of 60 Vbeta primers and 13 Jbeta primers. Repertoires were generated with immunoSEQ multiplex PCR, while TCRdb's copy carries only in-frame clones and drops some. This sample has 200,000 or so clones; roughly nine tenths occur once, and the top ten carry over 0.2%. The genes are TRBV5-4 and TRBJ1-1; the D gene is possibly TRBD1 (6 bases). What was sequenced was PBMCs. This TCR was recovered from a girl less than two years old in good health and CMV-seronegative. Written as DNA, the CDR3 is TGTGCCAGCTTTGGGAGGGGGGGGAACACTGAAGCTTTCTTT. Amino acid sequence: CASFGRGGNTEAFF. Supplemented by reference TRBV5-4 and TRBJ1-1, the full variable domain reads ETGVTQSPTHLIKTRGQQVTLRCSSQSGHNTVSWYQQALGQGPQFIFQYYREEENGRGNFPPRFSGLQFPNYSSELNVNALELDDSALYLCASFGRGGNTEAFFGQGTRLTVV.